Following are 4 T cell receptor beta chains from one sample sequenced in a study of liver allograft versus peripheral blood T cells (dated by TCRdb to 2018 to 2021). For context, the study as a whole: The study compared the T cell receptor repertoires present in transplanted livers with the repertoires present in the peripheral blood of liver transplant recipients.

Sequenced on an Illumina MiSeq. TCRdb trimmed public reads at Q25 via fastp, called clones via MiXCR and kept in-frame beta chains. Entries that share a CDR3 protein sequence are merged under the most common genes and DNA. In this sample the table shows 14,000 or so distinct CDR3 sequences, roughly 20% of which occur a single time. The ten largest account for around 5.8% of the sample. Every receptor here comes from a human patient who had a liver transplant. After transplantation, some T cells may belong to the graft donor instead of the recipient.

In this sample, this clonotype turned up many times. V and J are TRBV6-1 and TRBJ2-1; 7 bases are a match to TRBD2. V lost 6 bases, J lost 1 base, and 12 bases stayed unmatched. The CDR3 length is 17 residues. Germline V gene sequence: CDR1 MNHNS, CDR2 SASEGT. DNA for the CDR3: TGTGCCAGCAGGCCTGCCACTAGCGCCCAATCCTACAATGAGCAGTTCTTC. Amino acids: CASRPATSAQSYNEQFF.

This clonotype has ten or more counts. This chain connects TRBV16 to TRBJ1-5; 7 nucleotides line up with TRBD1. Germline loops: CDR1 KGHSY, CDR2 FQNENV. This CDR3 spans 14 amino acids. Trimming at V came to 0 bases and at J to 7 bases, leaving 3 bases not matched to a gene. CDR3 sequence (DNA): TGTGCCAGCAGCCAATCGACAGGGTACCAGCCCCAGCATTTT. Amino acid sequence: CASSQSTGYQPQHF.

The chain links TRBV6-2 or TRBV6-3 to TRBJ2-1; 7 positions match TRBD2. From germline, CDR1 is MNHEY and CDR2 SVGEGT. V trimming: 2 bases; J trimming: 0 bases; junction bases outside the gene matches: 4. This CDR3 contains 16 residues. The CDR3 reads CASSYASGSSYNEQFF. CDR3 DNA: TGTGCCAGCAGTTACGCTAGCGGTTCCTCCTACAATGAGCAGTTCTTC.

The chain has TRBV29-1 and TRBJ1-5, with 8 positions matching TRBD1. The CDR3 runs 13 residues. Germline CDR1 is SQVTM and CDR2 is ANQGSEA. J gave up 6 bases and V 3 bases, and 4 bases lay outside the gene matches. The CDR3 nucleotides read TGCAGCGTTGAGCAGGGGGCGAGTCAGCCCCAGCATTTT. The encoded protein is CSVEQGASQPQHF.